This passage covers 26 T cell receptor beta chains from one sample sequenced in a study of beta chain features in type 1 diabetes. The antigens of these receptors remain unknown. The whole isolated RNA underwent reverse transcription, so sequencing captured expressed TCRB transcripts. The repertoire was sequenced with immunoSEQ multiplex PCR; TCRdb's copy has only in-frame clones and lacks some. The profile shows 200,000 to 250,000 clones, roughly 14% of them singletons. Study conclusions and caveats: When Type 1 diabetes patients were examined, their TCRB CDR3s proved moderately but significantly shorter in all four CD4+ subsets.

Sample: naive CD4+ T cells from blood. Source of these receptors: a man aged 25-45 years with type 1 diabetes.

The genes are TRBV7-9 and TRBJ2-1; D remains unclear. CDR3 length equals 13 residues. With 2 bases removed from V and 6 bases from J, the gap between germline ends came to 8 bases. CDR1 and CDR2 from the germline V gene are SEHNR and FQNEAQ (reference sequence). CDR3 residues: CASSLQRGNEQFF. The CDR3 bases are TGTGCCAGCAGCTTACAAAGAGGCAATGAGCAGTTCTTC.

This rearrangement joins TRBV6-6 to TRBJ1-1, with D maybe TRBD1 (5 bases). The CDR3 is made up of 16 amino acids. The germline V gene encodes CDR1 MNHNY and CDR2 SVGAGI (reference sequence). Trimming removed 4 bases at V and 3 bases at J, with 18 bases between. The CDR3 region is CASSSLAGELYTEAFF. CDR3 nucleotide sequence: TGTGCCAGCAGTTCCCTTGCGGGGGAGCTTTACACTGAAGCTTTCTTT.

This clone appeared a few times. This chain's CDR3 is CASSLFSGGNYEQYF. CDR3 DNA: TGTGCCAGCAGCTTGTTTAGCGGGGGAAACTACGAGCAGTACTTC. The chain has TRBV5-4 and TRBJ2-7; 9 nucleotides agree with TRBD2. With 1 base clipped from V and 3 bases from J, the junction kept 5 bases outside the gene matches. The CDR3 has 15 residues. In germline, CDR1 is SGHNT, CDR2 YYREEE (reference sequence).

This chain uses TRBV11-2 with TRBJ2-5, with a tentative D call TRBD2 (6 bases). V lost 5 bases and J lost 0, with 10 bases in between. Germline CDR1 is SGHAT and CDR2 is FQNNGV. The CDR3 has 14 residues. The CDR3 protein is CASSRGGNQETQYF. CDR3 in DNA: TGTGCCAGCAGCCGTGGGGGGAACCAAGAGACCCAGTACTTC.

This clone has just a few counts. The CDR3 spells CASRRSGAGRLGEAFF. Written as DNA, the CDR3 is TGTGCCAGCAGACGTAGCGGGGCAGGACGTCTGGGAGAAGCTTTCTTT. The chain employs TRBV7-9 and TRBJ1-1; D is perhaps TRBD1 (5 bases). From germline, CDR1 is SEHNR and CDR2 FQNEAQ (reference sequence). The V gene lost 6 bases and the J gene lost 8 bases, with 25 bases spanning the gap. This CDR3 is built from 16 residues.

The chain links TRBV30 to TRBJ1-5, with 8 positions matching TRBD1. Germline V gene lookup returns CDR1 GTSNPN and CDR2 SVGIG (reference sequence). The CDR3 has 13 amino acids. V lost 1 base and J lost 6; bases outside the gene matches: 2. The CDR3 DNA follows: TGTGCCTGGAGTGCCGACAGGGGTCAGCCCCAGCATTTT. The encoded protein is CAWSADRGQPQHF.

The chain is built from TRBV27 and TRBJ1-6; D not resolved. The germline V gene encodes CDR1 MNHEY and CDR2 SMNVEV (reference sequence). The CDR3 consists of 16 residues. Trimming took off 5 bases at V and 7 bases at J, with 18 bases between the two ends. For the CDR3, the DNA is TGTGCCAGCAGTCGTGGCCCCACCGAGAGGAATTCACCCCTCCACTTT. Residues: CASSRGPTERNSPLHF.

This clone was seen only a few times. V is TRBV5-1 and J is TRBJ1-2; D might be TRBD1 (6 bases). Germline loops: CDR1 SGHRS, CDR2 YFSETQ. The V gene lost 0 bases and the J gene lost 4 bases, with 13 bases spanning the gap. CDR3 length: 15 residues. CDR3 nucleotides: TGCGCCAGCAGCTTGGCCCAGGGGCTGAGCTATGGCTACACCTTC. Its translation is CASSLAQGLSYGYTF.

This clone was seen a handful of times. The chain uses TRBV18 and TRBJ1-1, with D hard to call. The CDR3 contains 14 residues. V shed 2 bases and J shed 0 bases, with 7 bases lying between them. The germline V gene encodes CDR1 KGHSH and CDR2 LQKENI. CDR3 in DNA: TGTGCCAGCTCACCAGCAGTGGTGAACACTGAAGCTTTCTTT. Translating gives CASSPAVVNTEAFF.

In its sample, this clone was seen a few times. The rearrangement uses TRBV30 and TRBJ1-2; 8 bases agree with TRBD1. CDR1 and CDR2 from the germline V gene are GTSNPN and SVGIG (reference sequence). The CDR3 spans 13 residues. Losses at the gene ends were 4 bases for V and 8 bases for J; bases not matched to a gene: 9. CDR3 sequence: CAWTLQGEGGYTF. The CDR3 coding sequence is TGTGCCTGGACCTTACAGGGGGAAGGAGGCTACACCTTC.

The rearrangement links TRBV29-1 to TRBJ2-1; TRBD2 matches 7 bases. The V and J ends lost 6 bases and 7 bases, in that order; junction bases with no gene match: 9. Germline assignment: CDR1 SQVTM and CDR2 ANQGSEA. The CDR3 loop spans 13 amino acids. The CDR3 loop reads CSVAEGGVNEQFF. CDR3 nucleotides: TGCAGCGTAGCCGAGGGAGGGGTAAATGAGCAGTTCTTC.

This sequence joins TRBV19 and TRBJ2-5; the D is unclear. The length of the CDR3 is 14 residues. Trimming took off 5 bases at V and 1 base at J, with 11 bases between the two ends. Germline V CDR1 and CDR2: LNHDA, SQIVND (reference sequence). The CDR3 DNA reads TGTGCCAGTAGTCCAGTGGCCGCCCAAGAGACCCAGTACTTC. As protein: CASSPVAAQETQYF.

Only a few counts were recorded for this clone. The V and J genes are TRBV30 and TRBJ1-2, with D hard to call. V shed 1 base and J shed 4 bases, with 7 bases lying between them. CDR3 length: 12 amino acids. CDR1 is GTSNPN, CDR2 SVGIG, per germline (reference sequence). For the CDR3, the DNA is TGTGCCTGGAGTGGGCGGTCCTATGGCTACACCTTC. This encodes CAWSGRSYGYTF.

V usage is TRBV7-7 and J usage is TRBJ2-5; TRBD2 agrees at 8 bases. The trim removed 4 bases at V and 5 bases at J, leaving 9 bases unmatched. CDR3 size: 15 residues. The germline CDR1 and CDR2 sequences are SSHAT and FNYEAQ (reference sequence). In DNA form, the CDR3 reads TGTGCCAGCAGCTCGCCGGGACTAGAGGGCGAGACCCAGTACTTC. Its translation: CASSSPGLEGETQYF.

Ten or more counts support this clone. V and J are TRBV7-9 and TRBJ2-5; the match to TRBD2 covers 9 bases. The CDR3 is made up of 15 amino acids. The germline CDR1 and CDR2 sequences are SEHNR and FQNEAQ (reference sequence). V shed 3 bases, J shed 2 bases, and the junction held 4 bases outside the gene matches. The CDR3 spells CASSFALAGQETQYF. In DNA form, the CDR3 reads TGTGCCAGCAGCTTCGCGCTAGCGGGGCAAGAGACCCAGTACTTC.

This clone was detected only a few times. J is TRBJ1-2 and V is TRBV25-1, with a weak D call TRBD1 (5 bases). The CDR3 is made up of 14 amino acids. The germline V and J ends were trimmed by 2 bases and 6 bases, with 13 bases remaining between them. Germline lookup yields CDR1 MGHDK and CDR2 SYGVNS. CDR3: CASSERGGRDGYTF. The CDR3, as DNA: TGTGCCAGCAGTGAACGCGGGGGGAGGGATGGCTACACCTTC.

This clone was detected only a few times. The gene calls are TRBV6-5 and TRBJ2-3; D is ambiguous. Trimming shortened V by 6 bases and J by 6 bases, and 16 bases separated the two germline ends. CDR1 is MNHEY and CDR2 is SVGAGI in the germline V gene. The CDR3 has 14 amino acids. CDR3 sequence (DNA): TGTGCCAGCAGCTTTTCCGTTGAGTTTGATACGCAGTATTTT. Translating it yields CASSFSVEFDTQYF.

This clone was recorded a few times. The V gene is TRBV5-4, the J gene TRBJ2-1; D not certain. V was shortened by 0 bases and J by 4 bases, with 17 bases between the two germline ends. This CDR3 contains 17 residues. CDR1 and CDR2 from the germline V gene are SGHNT and YYREEE (reference sequence). CDR3 nucleotide sequence: TGTGCCAGCAGCTTGGGGGCAGGCTACGAAGTTTACAATGAGCAGTTCTTC. Amino acids: CASSLGAGYEVYNEQFF.

The chain recombines TRBV18 with TRBJ2-1; D call uncertain. V was cut by 2 bases and J by 10 bases, with 12 bases left in between. This CDR3 has 13 amino acids. Germline V gene data show CDR1 as KGHSH and CDR2 as LQKENI. The CDR3 bases are TGTGCCAGCTCACCAGCGACCCTAGGCGAGCAGTTCTTC. Translation: CASSPATLGEQFF.

This clone showed up many times. J is TRBJ2-3 and V is TRBV30, with a possible D match to TRBD2 (6 bases). The CDR3 is made up of 15 amino acids. V shed 0 bases and J shed 4 bases, with 14 bases lying between them. The germline V gene has CDR1 GTSNPN and CDR2 SVGIG (reference sequence). CDR3 DNA: TGTGCCTGGAGTGTACTCGGGGGTGCGGCAGATACGCAGTATTTT. Protein: CAWSVLGGAADTQYF.

A single count supports this clone. This chain links TRBV20-1 with TRBJ2-3; 7 positions match TRBD1. Germline CDR1 reads DFQATT; CDR2 reads SNEGSKA (reference sequence). This CDR3 region has 11 residues. With 7 bases clipped from V and 11 bases from J, the junction kept 9 bases outside the gene matches. CDR3 in DNA: TGCAGTGGAAGGGGGCTCCCACAGCAGTATTTT. Its protein is CSGRGLPQQYF.

The V call is TRBV4-1, the J call TRBJ2-5; D remains unclear. The CDR3 extends over 13 amino acids. V was trimmed by 0 bases and J by 3 bases, leaving 5 bases between them. The germline V gene encodes CDR1 MGHRA and CDR2 YSYEKL. The DNA for the CDR3 is TGCGCCAGCAGCCAAGATATAGAAGAGACCCAGTACTTC. It yields the protein CASSQDIEETQYF.

This clone was observed a handful of times. This chain links TRBV5-1 with TRBJ1-1, with D possibly TRBD1 on 5 matching bases. CDR1 SGHRS and CDR2 YFSETQ come from the germline V gene. The CDR3 spans 15 residues. Trimming took off 4 bases at V and 2 bases at J, with 15 bases between the two ends. The CDR3 is CASSGQGSSNTEAFF. In DNA form, the CDR3 reads TGCGCCAGCAGCGGCCAGGGATCCTCTAACACTGAAGCTTTCTTT.

The sample holds a few counts of this clone. The genes are TRBV19 and TRBJ1-1, with 8 bases that match TRBD1. This CDR3 has 15 amino acids. V lost 4 bases and J lost 0; bases outside the gene matches: 4. CDR1 LNHDA and CDR2 SQIVND come from the germline V gene (reference sequence). The CDR3 nucleotides are TGTGCCAGTAGTAAAGGGGACAGGATGAACACTGAAGCTTTCTTT. As protein: CASSKGDRMNTEAFF.

The chain couples TRBV5-8 to TRBJ2-3; D call uncertain. CDR1 is SGHTS, CDR2 YDEGEE, per germline. This CDR3 is 17 amino acids long. Trimming removed 4 bases at V and 3 bases at J, with 21 bases between. The CDR3 DNA sequence: TGTGCCAGCAGCCTCGCCCTTGACATTATACGGACAGATACGCAGTATTTT. This gives the protein CASSLALDIIRTDTQYF.

This clone was seen a few times. The chain uses TRBV7-7 and TRBJ2-1; maybe TRBD2 (5 bases). Germline V gene data show CDR1 as SSHAT and CDR2 as FNYEAQ (reference sequence). The ends were cut back, 6 bases at V and 8 bases at J, with 20 bases in the middle. The CDR3 runs to 15 residues. Here the CDR3 DNA reads TGTGCCAGCAGTTCGGACTTCACACTGGGCTATGAGCAGTTCTTC. It encodes CASSSDFTLGYEQFF. Filled out from reference TRBV7-7 and TRBJ2-1, the complete variable domain reads GAGVSQSPRYKVTKRGQDVTLRCDPISSHATLYWYQQALGQGPEFLTYFNYEAQPDKSGLPSDRFSAERPEGSISTLTIQRTEQRDSAMYRCASSSDFTLGYEQFFGPGTRLTVL.